This is a list of T cell receptor beta chains from one sample in a study of shared clonotypes between healthy human individuals. Data came from immunoSEQ multiplex PCR; TCRdb stores just in-frame clones and leaves some out. The table lists millions of clones, roughly 92% of them singletons. The sample comprised naive CD4+ T cells sorted from blood. Every receptor here comes from a man in his late teens or twenties in good health. Each CDR3 is given with its conserved first and last residue. D genes are given only for firm matches. Some rows mark clone size as missing; the rest say once, few, many or name a class of expanded clone.

clone_size: once; j_call: TRBJ1-2; d_call: -; v_call: TRBV28; cdr3_aa: CASSSRGAEVVGYTF; cdr3_nt: TGTGCCAGCAGTTCCCGGGGGGCAGAGGTGGTTGGCTACACCTTC
clone_size: -; j_call: TRBJ2-1; d_call: -; v_call: TRBV2; cdr3_aa: CASSTESYNEQFF; cdr3_nt: TGTGCCAGCAGTACGGAATCCTACAATGAGCAGTTCTTC
clone_size: -; j_call: TRBJ2-2; d_call: -; v_call: TRBV10-2; cdr3_aa: CASRITSLSTGELFF; cdr3_nt: TGCGCCAGCAGAATCACAAGTCTGTCCACCGGGGAGCTGTTTTTT
clone_size: -; j_call: TRBJ2-6; d_call: TRBD2; v_call: TRBV18; cdr3_aa: CASSPKGPSGNSGANVLTF; cdr3_nt: TGTGCCAGCTCACCAAAGGGGCCTAGCGGCAACTCTGGGGCCAACGTCCTGACTTTC
clone_size: -; j_call: TRBJ1-4; d_call: -; v_call: TRBV9; cdr3_aa: CASSVDGKNEKLFF; cdr3_nt: TGTGCCAGCAGCGTAGACGGGAAAAATGAAAAACTGTTTTTT
clone_size: few; j_call: TRBJ2-6; d_call: -; v_call: TRBV30; cdr3_aa: CAWTRRLSGANVLTF; cdr3_nt: TGTGCCTGGACTCGAAGGCTCTCTGGGGCCAACGTCCTGACTTTC
clone_size: -; j_call: TRBJ1-4; d_call: -; v_call: TRBV18; cdr3_aa: CASSPRTVNEKLFF; cdr3_nt: TGTGCCAGCTCACCTCGGACAGTGAATGAAAAACTGTTTTTT
clone_size: -; j_call: TRBJ2-7; d_call: -; v_call: TRBV28; cdr3_aa: CAIRKTDSYEQYF; cdr3_nt: TGTGCCATCCGAAAGACAGATTCATACGAGCAGTACTTC
clone_size: -; j_call: TRBJ1-5; d_call: -; v_call: TRBV7-9; cdr3_aa: CASSPGGLSNQPQHF; cdr3_nt: TGTGCCAGCAGCCCGGGCGGGTTAAGTAATCAGCCCCAGCATTTT
clone_size: -; j_call: TRBJ2-4; d_call: -; v_call: TRBV5-1; cdr3_aa: CASSVNPGLRDIQYF; cdr3_nt: TGCGCCAGCAGCGTGAACCCGGGACTTCGGGACATTCAGTACTTC
clone_size: -; j_call: TRBJ2-2; d_call: TRBD2; v_call: TRBV27; cdr3_aa: CASSSRAGRPRLFF; cdr3_nt: TGTGCCAGCAGTTCCCGAGCGGGACGCCCCCGGCTGTTTTTT
clone_size: -; j_call: TRBJ2-7; d_call: TRBD2; v_call: TRBV7-2; cdr3_aa: CASSSGLAGRSYEQYF; cdr3_nt: TGTGCCAGCAGCTCGGGACTAGCGGGCCGCTCCTACGAGCAGTACTTC
clone_size: -; j_call: TRBJ2-2; d_call: TRBD1; v_call: TRBV7-9; cdr3_aa: CASSSKTGGPGELFF; cdr3_nt: TGTGCCAGCAGCTCCAAAACAGGGGGTCCCGGGGAGCTGTTTTTT
clone_size: -; j_call: TRBJ2-5; d_call: TRBD1; v_call: TRBV7-9; cdr3_aa: CASRGQGYQETQYF; cdr3_nt: TGTGCCAGCAGGGGACAGGGGTACCAAGAGACCCAGTACTTC
clone_size: -; j_call: TRBJ2-7; d_call: TRBD1; v_call: TRBV20-1; cdr3_aa: CSADRGYEQYF; cdr3_nt: TGCAGTGCAGACAGGGGCTACGAGCAGTACTTC
clone_size: -; j_call: TRBJ2-7; d_call: -; v_call: TRBV7-9; cdr3_aa: CASSPPRTVTYEQYF; cdr3_nt: TGTGCCAGCAGCCCCCCCCGGACAGTCACCTACGAGCAGTACTTC
clone_size: -; j_call: TRBJ2-7; d_call: -; v_call: TRBV30; cdr3_aa: CAWTTTDSYEQYF; cdr3_nt: TGTGCCTGGACAACGACAGATTCCTACGAGCAGTACTTC
clone_size: -; j_call: TRBJ1-1; d_call: -; v_call: TRBV9; cdr3_aa: CASSALRGGTEAFF; cdr3_nt: TGTGCCAGCAGCGCACTCCGGGGAGGTACTGAAGCTTTCTTT
clone_size: -; j_call: TRBJ2-1; d_call: -; v_call: TRBV5-1; cdr3_aa: CASSAGTAYNEQFF; cdr3_nt: TGCGCCAGCAGCGCCGGGACGGCTTACAATGAGCAGTTCTTC